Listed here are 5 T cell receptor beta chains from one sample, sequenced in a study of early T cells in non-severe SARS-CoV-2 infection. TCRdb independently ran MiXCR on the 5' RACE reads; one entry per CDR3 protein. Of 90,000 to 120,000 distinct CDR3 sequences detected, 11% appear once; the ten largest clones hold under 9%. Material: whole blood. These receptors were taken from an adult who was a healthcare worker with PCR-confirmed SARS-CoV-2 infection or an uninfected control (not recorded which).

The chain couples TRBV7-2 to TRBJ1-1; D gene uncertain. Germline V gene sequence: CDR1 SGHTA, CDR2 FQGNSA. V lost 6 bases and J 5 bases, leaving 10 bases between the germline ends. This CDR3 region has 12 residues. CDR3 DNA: TGTGCCAGCAGGAAGCCCCCTACTGAAGCTTTCTTT. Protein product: CASRKPPTEAFF.

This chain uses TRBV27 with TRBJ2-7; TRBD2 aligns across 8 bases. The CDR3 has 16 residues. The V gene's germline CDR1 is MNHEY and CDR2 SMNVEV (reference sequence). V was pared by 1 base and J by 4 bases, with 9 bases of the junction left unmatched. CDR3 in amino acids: CASSLFTGGDIYEQYF. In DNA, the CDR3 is TGTGCCAGCAGTTTATTCACGGGAGGGGATATTTACGAGCAGTACTTC.

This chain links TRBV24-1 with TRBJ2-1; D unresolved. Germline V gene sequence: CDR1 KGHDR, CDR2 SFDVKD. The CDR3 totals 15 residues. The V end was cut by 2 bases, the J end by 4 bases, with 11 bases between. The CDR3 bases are TGTGCCACCAGTGATTCCGGGCACACGTACAATGAGCAGTTCTTC. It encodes CATSDSGHTYNEQFF.

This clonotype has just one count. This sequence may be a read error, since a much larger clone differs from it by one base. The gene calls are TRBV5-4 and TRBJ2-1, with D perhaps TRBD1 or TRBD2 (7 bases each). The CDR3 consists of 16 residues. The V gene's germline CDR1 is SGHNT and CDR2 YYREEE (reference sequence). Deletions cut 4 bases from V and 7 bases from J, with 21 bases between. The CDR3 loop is CASSPQGEGARNEQFF. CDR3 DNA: TGTGCCAGCAGCCCGCAAGGGGAGGGGGCGAGGAATGAGCAGTTCTTC.

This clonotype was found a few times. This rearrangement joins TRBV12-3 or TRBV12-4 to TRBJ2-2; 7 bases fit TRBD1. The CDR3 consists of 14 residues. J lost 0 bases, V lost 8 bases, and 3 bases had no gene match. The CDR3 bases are TGTGCCAGCTATCAGGGGGCGAACACCGGGGAGCTGTTTTTT. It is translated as CASYQGANTGELFF.